A selection of T cell receptor beta chains follows, all from one sample in a study of PD-L1 blockade in urothelial cancer. Using immunoSEQ multiplex PCR, the repertoire was profiled, and TCRdb retains in-frame clones only, with some absent. The table includes tens of thousands of clones, more than 80% detected once. Sequencing used PBMCs, obtained around atezolizumab (anti-PD-L1) treatment. Every receptor here comes from a man aged 65 to 85 with urothelial cancer. Both conserved end residues are part of each CDR3. Rows may omit the clone size; those that give it use once, few, many or a size class.

- | TRBV19 | CASSPDTANTGELFF
- | TRBV19 | CASSPGQGGYEQYF
- | TRBV9 | CASSVSPGTAKETQYF
few | TRBV7-3 | CASSLPGGANVLTF
- | TRBV7-8 | CASSPRDTINYGYTF
- | TRBV18 | CASSSSGLTGELFF
few | TRBV21-1 | CASSRGQGNQPQHF
- | TRBV4-1 | CASSQGTGRQGPSSYEQYF
- | TRBV5-4 | CASSLAGADYGYTF
- | TRBV6-1 | CASSYLSGTGEEYF
- | TRBV7-6 | CASSSVAGAGETQYF
- | TRBV4-3 | CASSQVAGGPGDTQYF
- | TRBV6-1 | CASSGALSQRPFGNTIYF
once | TRBV29-1 | CSVEDDTGTPYNEQFF
- | TRBV9 | CASSEGGIGTQYF
- | TRBV28 | CASSLDPESPERNQPQHF
- | TRBV28 | CASSPLGQPSGNTIYF
- | TRBV7-9 | CASSLNQGRTSEAFF
- | TRBV29-1 | CSVEAQSNEQFF
- | TRBV29-1 | CSVVRGSKPGELFF
- | TRBV11-3 | CASSLVIKNGANYGYTF
- | TRBV4-3 | CASSSYTRQGGGYTF
- | TRBV15 | CATSRQLMDRDHQPQHF
- | TRBV15 | CATSRPTGAGNTIYF
- | TRBV7-8 | CASSLGAGGNEQFF
- | TRBV15 | CATSRDREARLF
- | TRBV27 | CASSFVGAKNIQYF
- | TRBV6-1 | CASSEGGVSNQPQHF
few | TRBV19 | CASSSLASETGELFF
- | TRBV19 | CASSPAGARETQYF
- | TRBV29-1 | CSVLRDRGHEQYF
- | TRBV28 | CASSLEGASGNTIYF
- | TRBV10-1 | CASSDRVAGGLETQYF
few | TRBV10-3 | CAISDPEPYGYTF
- | TRBV28 | CASSSGGLNTEAFF